These 30 T cell receptor beta chains were all obtained from the same sample, sequenced in a study of T cell changes during pregnancy in multiple sclerosis. Sequencing used immunoSEQ multiplex PCR; TCRdb keeps in-frame clones, though not all of them. The top ten hold 1.6% of the sample, which has approximately 72,000 clones, around 90% seen once. The sequencing here drew on peripheral blood, taken in the first trimester of pregnancy. These TCRs come from a female donor in good health, enrolled as a control in a pregnancy study.

This chain uses TRBV7-2 with TRBJ2-1; D is possibly TRBD2 (5 bases). This CDR3 has 14 residues. Germline V gene lookup returns CDR1 SGHTA and CDR2 FQGNSA. Trimming removed 5 bases from V and 7 bases from J, with 15 bases in between. In DNA, the CDR3 is TGTGCCAGCAGCATCGGGAATTTCGGAAATGAGCAGTTCTTC. It yields the protein CASSIGNFGNEQFF.

The genes are TRBV28 and TRBJ1-2; weak D call: TRBD1 (6 bases). The CDR3 has 15 residues. V was pared by 6 bases and J by 2 bases, with 16 bases between. Germline CDR1 and CDR2: MDHEN and SYDVKM. For the CDR3, the DNA is TGTGCCAGCAGCCGGGGGGGGGCGGAAAACTATGGCTACACCTTC. It encodes CASSRGGAENYGYTF.

The chain links TRBV10-3 to TRBJ2-1, with TRBD2 matching over 7 bases. V shed 6 bases and J 5 bases; nucleotides not matched to a gene: 13. CDR3 length equals 16 residues. In germline, CDR1 is ENHRY, CDR2 SYGVKD. The CDR3 DNA reads as TGTGCCATCAGGGAAGTTCCTAGCGGAGCCGACAATGAGCAGTTCTTC. As protein: CAIREVPSGADNEQFF.

This clone was detected only a few times. The V gene is TRBV11-2, the J gene TRBJ1-1; D uncertain. CDR3 length: 14 amino acids. CDR1 SGHAT and CDR2 FQNNGV come from the germline V gene. V shed 1 base and J shed 1 base, with 7 bases lying between them. CDR3 nucleotide sequence: TGTGCCAGCAGCTTAGGAGGTCCGAACACTGAAGCTTTCTTT. Translated, it gives CASSLGGPNTEAFF.

V usage is TRBV19 and J usage is TRBJ2-7; a weak D match, TRBD2 (5 bases). The CDR3 sequence is 15 residues long. Per germline, CDR1 LNHDA and CDR2 SQIVND (reference sequence). Trimming stripped 0 bases from V and 3 bases from J, with 12 bases between. The CDR3 reads CASSIEGSAFYEQYF. The DNA of the CDR3 is TGTGCCAGTAGTATAGAGGGTAGCGCCTTCTACGAGCAGTACTTC. Supplemented by reference TRBV19 and TRBJ2-7, the full variable domain reads DGGITQSPKYLFRKEGQNVTLSCEQNLNHDAMYWYRQDPGQGLRLIYYSQIVNDFQKGDIAEGYSVSREKKESFPLTVTSAQKNPTAFYLCASSIEGSAFYEQYFGPGTRLTVT.

The chain is built from TRBV28 and TRBJ2-7; no definite D call. This CDR3 comprises 12 residues. Germline V gene data show CDR1 as MDHEN and CDR2 as SYDVKM. Trimming removed 6 bases at V and 4 bases at J, with 10 bases between. DNA of the CDR3: TGTGCCAGCAGGTCTCTTCCGTACGAGCAGTACTTC. Translating it yields CASRSLPYEQYF. Based on the CDR3 plus reference TRBV28 and TRBJ2-7, the full variable domain is DVKVTQSSRYLVKRTGEKVFLECVQDMDHENMFWYRQDPGLGLRLIYFSYDVKMKEKGDIPEGYSVSREKKERFSLILESASTNQTSMYLCASRSLPYEQYFGPGTRLTVT.

This rearrangement joins TRBV27 to TRBJ2-7; TRBD1 matches at 11 bases. CDR1 is MNHEY and CDR2 is SMNVEV in the germline V gene (reference sequence). V lost 4 bases to trimming and J lost 5 bases; unmatched junction nucleotides: 7. CDR3 length: 15 residues. The CDR3 region has the DNA TGTGCCAGCAGTTCCCGGACAGGGGGCAACGACGAGCAGTACTTC. Encoded protein: CASSSRTGGNDEQYF.

This chain links TRBV5-5 with TRBJ2-3; 7 nucleotides agree with TRBD2. J lost 1 base, V lost 0 bases, and 2 bases had no gene match. CDR3 length: 15 amino acids. CDR1 and CDR2 from the germline V gene are SGHKS and YYEKEE (reference sequence). The CDR3 loop is CASSLVAGGTDTQYF. Written as DNA, the CDR3 is TGTGCCAGCAGCTTGGTCGCGGGAGGCACAGATACGCAGTATTTT.

This clone was recorded only once. The chain employs TRBV15 and TRBJ2-1; possible D gene TRBD2, 6 bases. V was pared by 5 bases and J by 6 bases, with 17 bases between. The CDR3 consists of 15 residues. Germline-derived CDR1 and CDR2 are LNHNV and YYDKDF (reference sequence). The CDR3, as DNA: TGTGCCACCAGCGGCGGAGGGGAGCGGTCCAATGAGCAGTTCTTC. It specifies CATSGGGERSNEQFF.

This clone has a single count. V usage is TRBV19 and J usage is TRBJ1-1; 9 bases line up with TRBD1. J was trimmed by 5 bases and V by 5 bases; bases with no gene match: 12. The CDR3 spans 16 residues. Germline CDR1 is LNHDA and CDR2 is SQIVND (reference sequence). CDR3 residues: CASSHNPGTGRTEAFF. The CDR3 nucleotides read TGTGCCAGTAGTCATAACCCCGGGACAGGGAGAACTGAAGCTTTCTTT.

The rearrangement joins TRBV2 to TRBJ1-5, with a weak D call TRBD1 (6 bases). This CDR3 is built from 13 residues. V was cut by 8 bases and J by 5 bases, with 13 bases left in between. The germline CDR1 and CDR2 sequences are SNHLY and FYNNEI. The CDR3 DNA reads as TGTGCCAGCGGGACAAGCGTTTATCAGCCCCAGCATTTT. It specifies CASGTSVYQPQHF.

With respect to this clone: Its ends do not fully match the called genes, so a read error is possible. The CDR3 region has the DNA TGTGCCAGCAGCCCGCGACAGGGCCATTTAACTTTC. This sequence encodes CASSPRQGHLTF. V is TRBV7-6 and J is TRBJ2-7, with TRBD1 matching over 7 bases. From germline, CDR1 is SGHVS and CDR2 FNYEAQ. The CDR3 is 12 residues long.

This clone has more than one count but fewer than ten. The chain carries TRBV19 and TRBJ2-1, with D possibly being TRBD1 (5 bases). This CDR3 has 13 residues. V was shortened by 6 bases and J by 5 bases, with 11 bases between the two germline ends. CDR1 and CDR2 (germline): LNHDA, SQIVND (reference sequence). CDR3 bases: TGTGCCAGTAGCCTGACAGAGAACAATGAGCAGTTCTTC. This translates into CASSLTENNEQFF.

V usage is TRBV7-2 and J usage is TRBJ1-6; the D gene is possibly TRBD1 (6 bases). The CDR3 is 15 amino acids. Germline assignment: CDR1 SGHTA and CDR2 FQGNSA. Trimming cost V 5 bases and J 5 bases, with 13 bases left between them. The CDR3 spells CASSPRTDHNSPLHF. The CDR3 DNA reads as TGTGCCAGCAGCCCCCGGACAGACCATAATTCACCCCTCCACTTT.

This sequence joins TRBV2 and TRBJ1-5, with 9 bases identical to TRBD1. This CDR3 region has 15 residues. The J segment lost 2 bases and the V segment lost 6 bases, leaving 5 bases of the junction unmatched. Looked up from germline, CDR1 is SNHLY and CDR2 is FYNNEI. The CDR3 coding sequence is TGTGCCAGCAGGAGGGACAGGGTCGGCAATCAGCCCCAGCATTTT. Its protein is CASRRDRVGNQPQHF.

The chain employs TRBV7-8 and TRBJ1-2; D not resolved. The CDR3 extends over 15 amino acids. Germline V gives CDR1 SGHVS, CDR2 FQNEAQ. V shed 1 base and J shed 8 bases, with 17 bases lying between them. As DNA, the CDR3 is TGTGCCAGCAGCTTAGTACGGTCGAAGGGAGGCGGCTACACCTTC. Its translation is CASSLVRSKGGGYTF.

The chain couples TRBV9 to TRBJ2-5; TRBD2 might be the D (6 bases). The CDR3 is made up of 13 amino acids. Looked up from germline, CDR1 is SGDLS and CDR2 is YYNGEE. V gave up 3 bases and J gave up 2 bases, with 8 bases separating them. CDR3 nucleotides: TGTGCCAGCAGCGGGACTATTCAAGAGACCCAGTACTTC. Residues: CASSGTIQETQYF.

This clone was counted only a few times. V usage is TRBV5-6 and J usage is TRBJ1-5; unclear D gene. V lost 2 bases and J 4 bases, leaving 4 bases between the germline ends. Germline V gene lookup returns CDR1 SGHDT and CDR2 YYEEEE. The CDR3 extends over 12 amino acids. CDR3 nucleotide sequence: TGTGCCAGCAGCTTCAGGAATCAGCCCCAGCATTTT. Its translation is CASSFRNQPQHF.

J is TRBJ2-7 and V is TRBV18; a possible D gene is TRBD2 (5 bases). Trimming pared 4 bases from V and 2 bases from J, leaving 15 bases between. CDR1 is KGHSH and CDR2 is LQKENI in the germline V gene. The CDR3 extends over 15 amino acids. The CDR3 sequence: CASSLSSGETYEQYF. Written as DNA, the CDR3 is TGTGCCAGCTCACTTTCTAGTGGGGAGACCTACGAGCAGTACTTC.

This rearrangement joins TRBV7-9 to TRBJ2-5; tentative D call: TRBD1 (6 bases). The V gene's germline CDR1 is SEHNR and CDR2 FQNEAQ (reference sequence). V was pared by 5 bases and J by 5 bases, with 18 bases between. This CDR3 region has 15 residues. The CDR3: CASSLKTGWGETQYF. The CDR3 DNA sequence: TGTGCCAGCAGCCTCAAGACAGGCTGGGGGGAGACCCAGTACTTC.

The chain couples TRBV4-1 to TRBJ1-4, with D unclear. Trimming shortened V by 1 base and J by 7 bases, and 13 bases separated the two germline ends. The CDR3 is 15 residues long. Per the germline V gene, CDR1 is MGHRA and CDR2 is YSYEKL. CDR3 bases: TGCGCCAGCAGCCAAGCGGGTGGTATGAGTGAAAAACTGTTTTTT. Protein sequence: CASSQAGGMSEKLFF.

The rearrangement uses TRBV5-6 and TRBJ2-7, with a tentative D call TRBD2 (7 bases). V dropped 4 bases and J dropped 6 bases, with 20 bases sitting between them. CDR1 is SGHDT, CDR2 YYEEEE, per germline. The CDR3 extends over 15 amino acids. CDR3 sequence (DNA): TGTGCCAGCAGCCCGAGTCGGGGGCGGGAGAGCGAGCAGTACTTC. Its translation is CASSPSRGRESEQYF. Supplemented by reference TRBV5-6 and TRBJ2-7, the full variable domain reads DAGVTQSPTHLIKTRGQQVTLRCSPKSGHDTVSWYQQALGQGPQFIFQYYEEEERQRGNFPDRFSGHQFPNYSSELNVNALLLGDSALYLCASSPSRGRESEQYFGPGTRLTVT.

The gene calls are TRBV11-1 and TRBJ2-1, with D possibly being TRBD1 (6 bases). Trimming removed 4 bases at V and 4 bases at J, with 17 bases between. From germline, CDR1 is SGHAT and CDR2 FQDESV (reference sequence). The CDR3 is 16 residues long. CDR3: CASSSHLPGEYNEQFF. CDR3 nucleotides: TGTGCCAGCAGCTCACACCTTCCAGGGGAATACAATGAGCAGTTCTTC.

This rearrangement joins TRBV5-1 to TRBJ2-7, with 8 bases fitting TRBD2. The CDR3 contains 15 residues. The germline CDR1 and CDR2 sequences are SGHRS and YFSETQ. V shed 1 base, J shed 5 bases, and the junction held 8 bases outside the gene matches. This CDR3 is CASSLRAGAIDEQYF. The CDR3 region has the DNA TGCGCCAGCAGCTTGCGAGCGGGAGCTATCGACGAGCAGTACTTC. Combining the CDR3 with reference TRBV5-1 and TRBJ2-7 gives the whole variable domain KAGVTQTPRYLIKTRGQQVTLSCSPISGHRSVSWYQQTPGQGLQFLFEYFSETQRNKGNFPGRFSGRQFSNSRSEMNVSTLELGDSALYLCASSLRAGAIDEQYFGPGTRLTVT.

This clone was seen a single time. The chain uses TRBV2 and TRBJ2-1, with 14 bases lining up with TRBD2. Germline V gene sequence: CDR1 SNHLY, CDR2 FYNNEI. The CDR3 contains 15 residues. The V gene end was trimmed by 5 bases and the J gene end by 9 bases; junction bases not matched to a gene: 6. As DNA, the CDR3 is TGTGCCAGCAGTTCGACTAGCGGGAGGGCCGGTGAGCAGTTCTTC. Its protein is CASSSTSGRAGEQFF.

This clone was picked up a small number of times. This chain links TRBV28 with TRBJ2-7, with 11 bases that match TRBD1. CDR1 is MDHEN and CDR2 is SYDVKM in the germline V gene. This CDR3 is 16 amino acids long. V dropped 0 bases and J dropped 1; count of bases not matched to a gene: 2. The CDR3 DNA sequence: TGTGCCAGCAGTTTATGGGGACAGGGGGGATCCTACGAGCAGTACTTC. It codes for CASSLWGQGGSYEQYF.

The chain recombines TRBV28 with TRBJ2-7; TRBD2 matches 8 bases. The CDR3 contains 15 residues. V lost 4 bases, J lost 7 bases, and 12 bases stayed unmatched. Germline values: CDR1 MDHEN, CDR2 SYDVKM. The CDR3: CASSSTRGRRSEQYF. DNA for the CDR3: TGTGCCAGCAGTTCGACGCGCGGGAGGAGGAGTGAGCAGTACTTC.

The chain has TRBV7-9 and TRBJ2-3; D call uncertain. This CDR3 contains 14 residues. The V gene's germline CDR1 is SEHNR and CDR2 FQNEAQ (reference sequence). The V and J ends lost 1 base and 0 bases respectively, with 5 bases between them. The CDR3 protein is CASSLVASTDTQYF. The CDR3 nucleotides read TGTGCCAGCAGCTTAGTAGCCAGCACAGATACGCAGTATTTT.

The chain recombines TRBV4-1 with TRBJ1-5, with D hard to call. The CDR3 totals 17 residues. Trimming removed 2 bases at V and 7 bases at J, with 21 bases between. CDR1 and CDR2 (germline): MGHRA, YSYEKL. The CDR3 spells CASSQRWAGPKDQPQHF. The CDR3 DNA reads as TGCGCCAGCAGCCAAAGATGGGCGGGCCCTAAGGACCAGCCCCAGCATTTT.

This clone was detected only a few times. The rearrangement links TRBV6-1 to TRBJ2-5; TRBD1 is a possible D gene (6 bases). The CDR3 is 15 residues long. The germline V gene has CDR1 MNHNS and CDR2 SASEGT. V was trimmed by 1 base and J by 9 bases, leaving 18 bases between them. The CDR3 loop reads CASSEGTPRQGSQYF. The CDR3 nucleotides are TGTGCCAGCAGTGAAGGGACCCCCCGGCAGGGGTCCCAGTACTTC.